This entry describes one T cell receptor beta chain. The antigen is unknown. These data are taken from a study of OX40 agonist ivuxolimab in advanced cancers. About the study: Having had anti-PD-1, anti-PD-L1 or anti-CTLA-4 therapy before was allowed, and approximately 40% had some. General study points: Several nonresponders also turned out to have low normalized T-cell clonal expansion.

The assay was immunoSEQ multiplex PCR, and TCRdb's table has in-frame clones only and misses some. The sample holds fewer than 100,000 clones; 75% to 90% are singletons and the top ten take 0.19%. In germline, CDR1 is SNHLY, CDR2 FYNNEI. CDR3 length: 15 amino acids. Trimming removed 6 bases from V and 4 bases from J, with 16 bases in between. This clonotype was sampled from an adult with an advanced solid tumor such as melanoma, head and neck, liver or kidney cancer. J is TRBJ1-5 and V is TRBV2; TRBD1 might be the D (5 bases). The sample in question was CD4+ or CD8+ T cells sorted from blood, obtained in a trial of the OX40 agonist ivuxolimab. This chain's CDR3 is CASRKEDGTNQPQHF. Written as DNA, the CDR3 is TGTGCCAGCAGGAAGGAGGACGGGACGAATCAGCCCCAGCATTTT.